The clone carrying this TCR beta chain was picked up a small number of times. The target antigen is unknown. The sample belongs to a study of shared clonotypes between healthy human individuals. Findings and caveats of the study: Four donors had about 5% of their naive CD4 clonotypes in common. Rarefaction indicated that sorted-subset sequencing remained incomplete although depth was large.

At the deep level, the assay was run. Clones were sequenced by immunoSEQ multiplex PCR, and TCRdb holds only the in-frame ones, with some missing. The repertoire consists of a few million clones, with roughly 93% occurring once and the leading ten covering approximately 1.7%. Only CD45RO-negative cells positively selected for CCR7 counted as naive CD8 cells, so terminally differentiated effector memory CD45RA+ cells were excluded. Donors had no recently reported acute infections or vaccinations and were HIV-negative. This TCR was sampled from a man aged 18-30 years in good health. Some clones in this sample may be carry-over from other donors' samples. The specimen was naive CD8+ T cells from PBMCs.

The CDR3 nucleotides read TGTGCCAGCAGTGACCGGACAGCCCCTCCCTATGGCTACACCTTC. Residues: CASSDRTAPPYGYTF. J is TRBJ1-2 and V is TRBV27, with a possible D match to TRBD1 (6 bases). Trimming removed 5 bases at V and 4 bases at J, with 17 bases between. The length of the CDR3 is 15 residues. Looked up from germline, CDR1 is MNHEY and CDR2 is SMNVEV (reference sequence).